This section outlines one TCR beta chain sequence together with its context. Repertoires were generated with immunoSEQ multiplex PCR, while TCRdb's copy carries only in-frame clones and drops some. The sample shows 55,000 to 80,000 clones, 65% to 80% of them seen only once. The data stem from a study of blood T cell repertoires in COVID-19. Study background: Some COVID-19 samples were acute and others convalescent; all came from the United States, Italy and Spain.

The V and J ends lost 2 bases and 4 bases respectively, with 2 bases between them. CDR3 size: 11 residues. Germline V gene data show CDR1 as LNHDA and CDR2 as SQIVND (reference sequence). The sequencing input was peripheral blood. The chain employs TRBV19 and TRBJ2-5; no definite D call. The receptor was isolated from a human donor in a cohort sampled during active COVID-19. The CDR3, as DNA: TGTGCCAGTAGTATACGAGAGACCCAGTACTTC. Translated: CASSIRETQYF.